These T cell receptor beta chains were read from a single sample in a study of blood T cell repertoires in COVID-19. Clones were sequenced by immunoSEQ multiplex PCR, and TCRdb holds only the in-frame ones, with some missing. The sample includes about 250,000 clones, approximately 88% of them seen just once. Sequenced sample: peripheral blood. The receptors here all came from a middle-aged man with acute or convalescent COVID-19. Both conserved end residues are part of each CDR3. The D gene is left open where the match is weak. Rows may omit the clone size; those that give it use once, few, many or a size class.

V	D	size	J	CDR3	DNA
TRBV5-1	NA	NA	TRBJ2-1	CASSPDSAYLSGVSVNEQFF	TGCGCCAGCAGCCCCGACTCTGCCTACCTTTCGGGAGTTTCCGTGAATGAGCAGTTCTTC
TRBV2	TRBD1	NA	TRBJ1-2	CASSEEDRPNYGYTF	TGTGCCAGCAGTGAAGAGGACAGGCCTAACTATGGCTACACCTTC
TRBV12-1	NA	few	TRBJ2-6	CASSSPRTGAPSGANVLTF	TGTGCCAGCAGCTCCCCAAGGACAGGGGCCCCCTCTGGGGCCAACGTCCTGACTTTC
TRBV19	TRBD2	NA	TRBJ2-5	CASSIAGTSGRSGETQYF	TGTGCCAGTAGTATCGCCGGGACTAGTGGGCGTAGTGGGGAGACCCAGTACTTC
TRBV7-7	TRBD2	NA	TRBJ2-3	CASSLGSGRGTDTQYF	TGTGCCAGCAGCTTAGGCTCCGGGAGGGGCACAGATACGCAGTATTTT
TRBV19	TRBD1	NA	TRBJ1-2	CASSIGGQGAWGYTF	TGTGCCAGTAGTATTGGTGGACAGGGGGCATGGGGCTACACCTTC
TRBV6-2/TRBV6-3	NA	NA	TRBJ1-1	CASSAQGAPEAFF	TGTGCCAGCAGTGCCCAGGGTGCACCTGAAGCTTTCTTT
TRBV27	NA	once	TRBJ2-7	CASGRSYEQYF	TGTGCCAGCGGGAGGTCCTACGAGCAGTACTTC
TRBV29-1	TRBD1	NA	TRBJ1-1	CSVGAGQGAGWAFF	TGCAGCGTTGGGGCCGGACAGGGGGCCGGGTGGGCTTTCTTT
TRBV2	TRBD1	few	TRBJ2-7	CASYMGTAYYEQYF	TGTGCCAGCTACATGGGGACAGCTTACTACGAGCAGTACTTC
TRBV2	TRBD1	once	TRBJ2-6	CASIDRGGAGANVLTF	TGTGCCAGCATCGACAGGGGAGGAGCTGGGGCCAACGTCCTGACTTTC
TRBV7-2	TRBD1	NA	TRBJ1-5	CASSFETGGNQPQHF	TGTGCCAGCAGCTTTGAGACAGGGGGCAATCAGCCCCAGCATTTT
TRBV6-5	NA	NA	TRBJ1-5	CASQDSNQPQHF	TGTGCATCCCAGGATAGCAATCAGCCCCAGCATTTT
TRBV2	TRBD1	few	TRBJ1-1	CASSEGGGTGDEAFF	TGTGCCAGCAGTGAAGGAGGGGGGACAGGGGATGAAGCTTTCTTT
TRBV19	NA	NA	TRBJ1-2	CASSTTLEGAYGYTF	TGTGCCAGTAGTACCACTTTGGAGGGCGCTTATGGCTACACCTTC
TRBV18	NA	NA	TRBJ1-2	CASSRSRDLDYGYTF	TGTGCCAGCTCACGAAGCAGGGACTTGGACTATGGCTACACCTTC
TRBV18	NA	NA	TRBJ1-2	CASSPPQSGNYGYTF	TGTGCCAGCTCACCCCCGCAGTCCGGGAACTATGGCTACACCTTC
TRBV7-6	TRBD1	NA	TRBJ2-1	CASSSKTGGAINEQFF	TGTGCCAGCAGCTCAAAGACAGGGGGCGCGATCAATGAGCAGTTCTTC
TRBV6-5	NA	NA	TRBJ1-6	CATIPDLNSPLHF	TGTGCCACCATTCCAGACTTAAATTCACCCCTCCACTTT
TRBV25-1	NA	NA	TRBJ2-2	CASSSRGKGELFF	TGTGCCAGCAGCAGCAGGGGTAAGGGGGAGCTGTTTTTT
TRBV27	NA	NA	TRBJ1-5	CASSPYYAQGYSNQPQHF	TGTGCCAGCAGTCCCTACTACGCACAGGGTTATAGCAATCAGCCCCAGCATTTT
TRBV6-1	TRBD2	NA	TRBJ2-5	CASSEQASGRARETQYF	TGTGCCAGCAGTGAACAGGCTAGCGGGAGGGCCCGAGAGACCCAGTACTTC
TRBV30	TRBD2	NA	TRBJ2-1	CACTGTSGYNEQFF	TGTGCCTGTACCGGGACTAGCGGGTACAATGAGCAGTTCTTC
TRBV18	TRBD1	NA	TRBJ2-4	CASSPGTGDLMGNIQYF	TGTGCCAGCTCACCCGGGACAGGCGACCTCATGGGAAACATTCAGTACTTC